The 8 T cell receptor beta chains in this list originate from one sample, sequenced in a study of T cells in Graves' hyperthyroidism and ophthalmopathy (dated by TCRdb to between 2017 and 2020). Library generation was performed with multiplex PCR. This sample was sequenced with an Illumina HiSeq 2000. The TCR beta CDR3 regions were amplified from RNA transcripts. For the first round of RT-PCR on the TCR CDR3, the HTBI primer set was used together with the Qiagen OneStep RT-PCR kit. TCRdb passed the public sequencing reads through fastp at Q25 and MiXCR, retaining productive beta sequences. Duplicate CDR3 protein sequences are folded into a single record with the most common DNA and genes. For this sample the table gives hundreds of thousands of distinct CDR3 sequences, of which about 15% were detected only once. The ten largest clones capture approximately 12% of the sample. The sample comprised blood. Receptors were obtained from a woman aged 45-59 years with Graves' ophthalmopathy.

This clonotype has at least ten counts. The J gene is TRBJ2-3, the V gene TRBV3-1; D perhaps matches TRBD1 (6 bases). V was trimmed by 3 bases and J by 5 bases, leaving 15 bases between them. CDR3 length: 15 amino acids. Germline CDR1 LGHDT, CDR2 YNNKEL (reference sequence). CDR3 coding DNA: TGTGCCAGCAGCCACTACCGGGACATGGGAGATACGCAGTATTTT. It specifies CASSHYRDMGDTQYF.

This sequence joins TRBV7-2 and TRBJ2-1, with TRBD1 as a possible D gene (6 bases). Germline CDR1 is SGHTA and CDR2 is FQGNSA. CDR3 length equals 13 residues. V was pared by 2 bases and J by 9 bases, with 11 bases between. The CDR3 region has the DNA TGTGCCAGCAGCTTACGGGACATCCCTGAGCAGTTCTTC. The encoded protein is CASSLRDIPEQFF.

This clonotype was counted at least ten times. In DNA form, the CDR3 reads TGTGCCAGTAAGAACCCAGGGAGAGGCAATGAGCAGTTCTTC. Encoded protein: CASKNPGRGNEQFF. This chain uses TRBV3-1 with TRBJ2-1; possibly TRBD1 or TRBD2 for D (5 bases each). CDR1 is LGHDT, CDR2 YNNKEL, per germline (reference sequence). This CDR3 is built from 14 residues. Trimming took 9 bases from V and 6 from J, leaving 18 bases between them.

In its sample, this clonotype was seen many times. This sequence joins TRBV12-3 or TRBV12-4 and TRBJ2-6; 9 bases fit TRBD2. The CDR3 sequence is 17 residues long. V shed 5 bases and J 3 bases; nucleotides not matched to a gene: 8. The CDR3 nucleotides read TGTGCCAGCAGTCCTATAGCGGGAGTAGGTGGGGCCAACGTCCTGACTTTC. It encodes CASSPIAGVGGANVLTF.

J is TRBJ1-6 and V is TRBV5-1; D gene ambiguous. CDR3 length: 13 amino acids. Trimming removed 0 bases at V and 8 bases at J, with 6 bases between. The V gene's germline CDR1 is SGHRS and CDR2 YFSETQ. This CDR3 reads CASSLASDSPLHF. The CDR3, as DNA: TGCGCCAGCAGCTTGGCCAGTGATTCACCCCTCCACTTT.

The chain uses TRBV9 and TRBJ2-3; D remains ambiguous. Germline V gene sequence: CDR1 SGDLS, CDR2 YYNGEE. The CDR3 contains 15 residues. The V end was cut by 4 bases, the J end by 4 bases, with 16 bases between. The CDR3 region has the DNA TGTGCCAGCAGCCCAACCAGTAGGGTTTCAGATACGCAGTATTTT. Its protein is CASSPTSRVSDTQYF. Looking up the rest from reference TRBV9 and TRBJ2-3 gives the full variable domain: DSGVTQTPKHLITATGQRVTLRCSPRSGDLSVYWYQQSLDQGLQFLIQYYNGEERAKGNILERFSAQQFPDLHSELNLSSLELGDSALYFCASSPTSRVSDTQYFGPGTRLTVL.

There are a few counts of this clonotype. The V gene is TRBV6-1, the J gene TRBJ1-1, with D unresolved. V was cut by 5 bases and J by 5 bases, with 12 bases left in between. The CDR3 extends over 13 amino acids. The germline V gene has CDR1 MNHNS and CDR2 SASEGT. The CDR3 loop reads CASSREDWTEAFF. The CDR3 nucleotides read TGTGCCAGCAGTCGTGAGGATTGGACTGAAGCTTTCTTT.

V and J are TRBV7-6 and TRBJ2-2, with 8 nucleotides matching TRBD2. The CDR3 loop spans 17 amino acids. Germline lookup yields CDR1 SGHVS and CDR2 FNYEAQ. V shed 4 bases, J shed 2 bases, and the junction held 9 bases outside the gene matches. The CDR3 is CASSYLAGIGNTGELFF. The CDR3, as DNA: TGTGCCAGCAGCTATTTAGCGGGAATTGGAAACACCGGGGAGCTGTTTTTT.